The rows below give T cell receptor beta chains drawn from one sample of a study of blood T cell repertoires in COVID-19. Sequenced by immunoSEQ multiplex PCR; TCRdb stores in-frame clones only, minus some. The sample yields some 160,000 clones, around four fifths seen once. Sequenced: peripheral blood. The receptors were sampled from a woman older than 75 with acute or convalescent COVID-19. Each CDR3 is given with its conserved first and last residue. A D gene is named only where the DNA matches it firmly. Expanded clones get a size class; other rows say once, few or many, or leave the size out.

cdr3_nt | cdr3_aa | clone_size | d_call | j_call | v_call
TGTGCCATCAGTGGACAGGGGGCTTCACCCCTCCACTTT | CAISGQGASPLHF | . | TRBD1 | TRBJ1-6 | TRBV10-3
TGTGCCAGCAGCCAAGTTCGAGGCGGCAACAATCAGCCCCAGCATTTT | CASSQVRGGNNQPQHF | few | . | TRBJ1-5 | TRBV4-2
TGTGCCTGGAGTTCTGGGGGCCGTGGAAACACCATATATTTT | CAWSSGGRGNTIYF | . | . | TRBJ1-3 | TRBV30
TGTGCCAGCAGCTTAGTTGGCGGACAGTTAGTCTGGGAGCAGTACTTC | CASSLVGGQLVWEQYF | . | . | TRBJ2-7 | TRBV11-2
TGCGCCAGCAGCACAGGGACAGGGTTCTACAATGAGCAGTTCTTC | CASSTGTGFYNEQFF | . | TRBD1 | TRBJ2-1 | TRBV5-1
TGCGCCAGCAGCTTTGAGACAGGAAGCTCTGGGGCCAACGTCCTGACTTTC | CASSFETGSSGANVLTF | few | . | TRBJ2-6 | TRBV5-1
TGTGCCAGTAGTTCCCTAGCGGGGGCCCAAAGCTCCTACAATGAGCAGTTCTTC | CASSSLAGAQSSYNEQFF | once | TRBD2 | TRBJ2-1 | TRBV19
TGTGCCAGCAGCCCTACTCCCTACGAGCAGTACTTC | CASSPTPYEQYF | few | . | TRBJ2-7 | TRBV12-3/TRBV12-4
TGCGCCAGCAGCCAAGATAGCCGAGACAGGAATGAAAAACTGTTTTTT | CASSQDSRDRNEKLFF | . | . | TRBJ1-4 | TRBV4-3
TGTGCCAGTAGCTACACAGGGGAAAGCGCTGAAGCTTTCTTT | CASSYTGESAEAFF | once | TRBD1 | TRBJ1-1 | TRBV19
TGCAGTGCCAGTTGGACAGGGCGGGAGACCCAGTACTTC | CSASWTGRETQYF | . | TRBD1 | TRBJ2-5 | TRBV20-1
TGCGCCAGCAGCTTGGCCGGGCCGGGAGCCCGTCTACACGAGCAGTACTTC | CASSLAGPGARLHEQYF | . | . | TRBJ2-7 | TRBV5-1
TGTGCTAGTGTTCAACAGGGGACCAAAAACATTCAGTACTTC | CASVQQGTKNIQYF | . | TRBD1 | TRBJ2-4 | TRBV12-5
TGTGCCAGCTTTCTCAATCGACAGTCACCCCTCCACTTT | CASFLNRQSPLHF | . | . | TRBJ1-6 | TRBV6-5
TGCAGCGTTGGTAGACAGGGGTTACTAGATGAGCAGTTCTTC | CSVGRQGLLDEQFF | . | TRBD1 | TRBJ2-1 | TRBV29-1
TGTGCCGTCCAGGGGACAGGGATCTACGAGCAGTACTTC | CAVQGTGIYEQYF | . | TRBD1 | TRBJ2-7 | TRBV19
TGTGCCAGTAGTATAGGGCTTAATGAAAAACTGTTTTTT | CASSIGLNEKLFF | . | . | TRBJ1-4 | TRBV19
TGCAGCGGCCGAAGAGGGATCGGCACCGGGGAGCTGTTTTTT | CSGRRGIGTGELFF | . | . | TRBJ2-2 | TRBV29-1
TGTGCCAGCAGTTACTCCTCGTTTATCGCCGGGGAGCTGTTTTTT | CASSYSSFIAGELFF | few | . | TRBJ2-2 | TRBV6-2/TRBV6-3
TGTGCCAGCAGTTTCCAAGCCGGGACTAGGGAAAAACTGTTTTTT | CASSFQAGTREKLFF | . | . | TRBJ1-4 | TRBV27
TGTGCCAGCAGACTTACAGGGAATGAAAAACTGTTTTTT | CASRLTGNEKLFF | . | . | TRBJ1-4 | TRBV6-5
TGTGCCAGCTCACGCGATCCCTCTGGAAACACCATATATTTT | CASSRDPSGNTIYF | . | . | TRBJ1-3 | TRBV18
TGTGCCAGCAGCCAACCATCTAGCGTCCGCGAGCAGTACTTC | CASSQPSSVREQYF | . | . | TRBJ2-7 | TRBV6-2/TRBV6-3
TGTGCCAGCAGCTTAGATTTTGGCGGTTACAATGAGCAGTTCTTC | CASSLDFGGYNEQFF | . | . | TRBJ2-1 | TRBV11-3
TGCAGTGCTAGTTGGGACAGGGGGTACAATGAGCAGTTCTTC | CSASWDRGYNEQFF | . | TRBD1 | TRBJ2-1 | TRBV20-1
TGTGCCAGTGAGTCCGGCGGGAGGCAGGAGACCCAGTACTTC | CASESGGRQETQYF | . | TRBD2 | TRBJ2-5 | TRBV7-2
TGTGCCAGCAGTTTAGGGACAGATTCTAGCACAGATACGCAGTATTTT | CASSLGTDSSTDTQYF | . | TRBD1 | TRBJ2-3 | TRBV28
TGCGCCAGCAGTCAATGCCCCCAGGGAGGGACCGGGGAGCTGTTTTTT | CASSQCPQGGTGELFF | . | TRBD2 | TRBJ2-2 | TRBV23-1
TGTGCCAGCACCCAGACCCCACAGGGGGCGCATGGCTACACCTTC | CASTQTPQGAHGYTF | . | TRBD1 | TRBJ1-2 | TRBV6-5
TGTGCCAGCAGCGTTGCCTACGAGCAGTACTTC | CASSVAYEQYF | . | . | TRBJ2-7 | TRBV2
TGTGCCAGCTCACCACGGGGCAGGGCAGCCCCCTCTGACTATGGCTACACCTTC | CASSPRGRAAPSDYGYTF | once | . | TRBJ1-2 | TRBV18